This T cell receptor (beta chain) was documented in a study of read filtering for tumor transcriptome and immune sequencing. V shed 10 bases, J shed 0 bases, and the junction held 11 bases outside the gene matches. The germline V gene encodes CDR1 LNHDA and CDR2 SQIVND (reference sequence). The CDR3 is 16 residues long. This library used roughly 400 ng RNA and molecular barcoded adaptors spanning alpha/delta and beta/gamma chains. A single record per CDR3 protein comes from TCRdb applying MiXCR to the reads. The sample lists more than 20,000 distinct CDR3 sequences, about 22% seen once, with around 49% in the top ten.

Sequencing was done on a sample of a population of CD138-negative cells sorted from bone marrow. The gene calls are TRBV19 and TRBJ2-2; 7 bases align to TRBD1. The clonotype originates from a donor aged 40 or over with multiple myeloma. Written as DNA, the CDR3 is TGTGCCACCCAGGCCCAGGGGGACGCGAACACCGGGGAGCTGTTTTTT. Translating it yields CATQAQGDANTGELFF.